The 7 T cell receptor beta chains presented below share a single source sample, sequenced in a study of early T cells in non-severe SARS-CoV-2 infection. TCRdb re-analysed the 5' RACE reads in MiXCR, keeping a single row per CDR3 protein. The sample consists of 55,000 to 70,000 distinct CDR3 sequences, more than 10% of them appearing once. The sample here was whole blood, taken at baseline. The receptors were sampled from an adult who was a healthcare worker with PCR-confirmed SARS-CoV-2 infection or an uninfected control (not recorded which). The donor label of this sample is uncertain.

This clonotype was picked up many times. The CDR3 region is CASSPGPINEKLFF. The DNA of the CDR3 is TGTGCCAGCAGCCCGGGACCGATTAATGAAAAACTGTTTTTT. The V gene is TRBV7-6, the J gene TRBJ1-4; D perhaps matches TRBD1 (5 bases). The V and J ends lost 5 bases and 4 bases respectively, with 11 bases between them. CDR1 and CDR2 from the germline V gene are SGHVS and FNYEAQ. The CDR3 spans 14 residues.

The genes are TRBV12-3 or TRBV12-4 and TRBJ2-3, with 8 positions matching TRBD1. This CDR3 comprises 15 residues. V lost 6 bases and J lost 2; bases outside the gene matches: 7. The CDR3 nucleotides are TGTGCCAGCAGCCCCGGACAGGGCGTCACAGATACGCAGTATTTT. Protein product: CASSPGQGVTDTQYF.

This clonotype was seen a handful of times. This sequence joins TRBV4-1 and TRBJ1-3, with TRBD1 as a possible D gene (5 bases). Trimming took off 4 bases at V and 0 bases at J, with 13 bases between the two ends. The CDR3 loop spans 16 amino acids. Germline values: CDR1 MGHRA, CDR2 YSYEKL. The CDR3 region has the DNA TGCGCCAGCAGCCCTGAGGGGCGGTCCTCTGGAAACACCATATATTTT. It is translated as CASSPEGRSSGNTIYF.

Here the CDR3 reads CASSYGQGAYEQYV. In DNA form, the CDR3 reads TGTGCCAGCAGTTACGGACAGGGGGCCTACGAGCAGTACGTC. The chain carries TRBV6-5 and TRBJ2-7; 10 bases map to TRBD1. CDR1 MNHEY and CDR2 SVGAGI come from the germline V gene. Trimming removed 2 bases from V and 2 bases from J; junction bases left unmatched: 0. CDR3 length: 14 residues.

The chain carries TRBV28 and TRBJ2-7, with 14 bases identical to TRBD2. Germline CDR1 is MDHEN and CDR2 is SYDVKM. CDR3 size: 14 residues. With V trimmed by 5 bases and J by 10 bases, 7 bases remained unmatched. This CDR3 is CASSPRTSGGPQYV. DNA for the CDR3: TGTGCCAGCAGTCCCAGGACTAGCGGGGGGCCTCAGTACGTC.

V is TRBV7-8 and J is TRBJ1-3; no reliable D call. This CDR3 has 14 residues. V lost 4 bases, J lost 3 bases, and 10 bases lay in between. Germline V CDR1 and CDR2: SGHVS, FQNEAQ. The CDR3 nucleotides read TGTGCCAGCAGCTCGCTCGACGGTGGAAACACCATATATTTT. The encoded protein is CASSSLDGGNTIYF.

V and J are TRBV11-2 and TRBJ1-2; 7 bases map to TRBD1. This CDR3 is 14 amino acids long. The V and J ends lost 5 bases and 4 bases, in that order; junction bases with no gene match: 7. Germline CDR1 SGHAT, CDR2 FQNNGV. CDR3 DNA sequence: TGTGCCAGCAGCCGCCGACAGGGTGGCTATGGCTACACCTTC. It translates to CASSRRQGGYGYTF.